Listed below are T cell receptor beta chains from one sample, sequenced in a study of blood T cell repertoires in COVID-19. Produced via immunoSEQ multiplex PCR; TCRdb's table is partial and in-frame only. The table includes approximately 240,000 clones, about 90% detected once. The sequencing sample was made of peripheral blood. The receptors stem from a woman aged 18-30 years who had recovered from COVID-19. CDR3s include the opening cysteine and the closing phenylalanine or tryptophan.

v_gene: TRBV7-3; len: 16; j_gene: TRBJ2-1; CDR3aa: CASSLRSTNSYNEQFF
v_gene: TRBV7-9; len: 16; j_gene: TRBJ2-7; CDR3aa: CASSRTSGSLANEQYF
v_gene: TRBV7-3; len: 13; j_gene: TRBJ2-1; CDR3aa: CASASGAHNEQFF
v_gene: TRBV30; len: 16; j_gene: TRBJ2-1; CDR3aa: CAWNPGQGIEYNEQFF
v_gene: TRBV6-5; len: 14; j_gene: TRBJ1-5; CDR3aa: CASSPRLSNQPQHF
v_gene: TRBV24-1; len: 14; j_gene: TRBJ1-2; CDR3aa: CATSVEGPVNGYTF
v_gene: TRBV19; len: 14; j_gene: TRBJ2-2; CDR3aa: CASSMPPRSGELFF
v_gene: TRBV4-2; len: 15; j_gene: TRBJ2-5; CDR3aa: CASSQESAGQETQYF
v_gene: TRBV10-3; len: 12; j_gene: TRBJ1-2; CDR3aa: CAISWTGDGYTF
v_gene: TRBV20-1; len: 14; j_gene: TRBJ1-5; CDR3aa: CSASTGPLNQPQHF
v_gene: TRBV6-5; len: 11; j_gene: TRBJ2-7; CDR3aa: CASRRGYEQYF
v_gene: TRBV12-3/TRBV12-4; len: 13; j_gene: TRBJ1-4; CDR3aa: CASAESTNEKLFF
v_gene: TRBV18; len: 16; j_gene: TRBJ1-1; CDR3aa: CASSPQGTGGYTEAFF
v_gene: TRBV14; len: 17; j_gene: TRBJ2-5; CDR3aa: CASSQARQGRSDETQYF
v_gene: TRBV4-1; len: 12; j_gene: TRBJ1-1; CDR3aa: CASSQAGPEAFF
v_gene: TRBV27; len: 16; j_gene: TRBJ1-4; CDR3aa: CASSLLFQGAVEKLFF
v_gene: TRBV3-1/TRBV3-2; len: 15; j_gene: TRBJ1-5; CDR3aa: CASSPRGGGNQPQHF
v_gene: TRBV7-2; len: 15; j_gene: TRBJ1-1; CDR3aa: CASSLEPGLGTEAFF
v_gene: TRBV21-1; len: 16; j_gene: TRBJ2-5; CDR3aa: CASSSTGTPKGETQYF
v_gene: TRBV9; len: 14; j_gene: TRBJ2-5; CDR3aa: CASSSDAHLETQYF
v_gene: TRBV27; len: 15; j_gene: TRBJ2-3; CDR3aa: CASSSGTVSTDTQYF
v_gene: TRBV4-3; len: 16; j_gene: TRBJ2-2; CDR3aa: CASSQVSGTNTGELFF
v_gene: TRBV5-4; len: 15; j_gene: TRBJ2-7; CDR3aa: CASSWGAGGPYEQYF
v_gene: TRBV6-5; len: 14; j_gene: TRBJ1-5; CDR3aa: CASRQDRGNQPQHF
v_gene: TRBV7-9; len: 12; j_gene: TRBJ1-1; CDR3aa: CASSDRADEAFF
v_gene: TRBV27; len: 14; j_gene: TRBJ1-1; CDR3aa: CASSPTPGLLTAFF
v_gene: TRBV5-4; len: 15; j_gene: TRBJ1-3; CDR3aa: CASSSDTGDRNTIYF
v_gene: TRBV18; len: 14; j_gene: TRBJ2-1; CDR3aa: CASSPQNRGNEQFF
v_gene: TRBV3-1/TRBV3-2; len: 17; j_gene: TRBJ1-3; CDR3aa: CASSQDGEGPSGNTIYF
v_gene: TRBV13; len: 15; j_gene: TRBJ2-7; CDR3aa: CASSRPGQGIVEQYF
v_gene: TRBV7-3; len: 15; j_gene: TRBJ2-1; CDR3aa: CASRTGTSIGEEQFF
v_gene: TRBV11-3; len: 14; j_gene: TRBJ1-1; CDR3aa: CASSVGHANTEAFF
v_gene: TRBV9; len: 14; j_gene: TRBJ1-2; CDR3aa: CASSARQGNYGYTF
v_gene: TRBV11-2; len: 14; j_gene: TRBJ2-1; CDR3aa: CASSHPASENEQFF
v_gene: TRBV19; len: 12; j_gene: TRBJ2-1; CDR3aa: CASSNMYNEQFF
v_gene: TRBV7-9; len: 13; j_gene: TRBJ2-7; CDR3aa: CASRDSLSYEQYF
v_gene: TRBV3-1/TRBV3-2; len: 14; j_gene: TRBJ2-3; CDR3aa: CASSQDRGTDTQYF
v_gene: TRBV4-3; len: 14; j_gene: TRBJ2-2; CDR3aa: CASRNRGDTGELFF
v_gene: TRBV11-2; len: 20; j_gene: TRBJ2-7; CDR3aa: CASSLDSISFGRPPFYEQYF
v_gene: TRBV10-2; len: 14; j_gene: TRBJ2-1; CDR3aa: CASSEGSSENEQFF
v_gene: TRBV5-1; len: 15; j_gene: TRBJ2-3; CDR3aa: CASSAPTGGTDTQYF
v_gene: TRBV4-1; len: 15; j_gene: TRBJ2-4; CDR3aa: CASRGGRGDKNIQYF
v_gene: TRBV9; len: 14; j_gene: TRBJ2-7; CDR3aa: CASGRGQGPYEQYF
v_gene: TRBV25-1; len: 11; j_gene: TRBJ2-1; CDR3aa: CASMGVFQLFF
v_gene: TRBV18; len: 13; j_gene: TRBJ1-2; CDR3aa: CASSPRQDYGYTF
v_gene: TRBV3-1/TRBV3-2; len: 15; j_gene: TRBJ1-2; CDR3aa: CASSQRTQIGYGYTF
v_gene: TRBV4-1; len: 16; j_gene: TRBJ1-1; CDR3aa: CASSQVGQGGNTEAFF
v_gene: TRBV2; len: 15; j_gene: TRBJ2-3; CDR3aa: CASRGTSGSGDTQYF